The rows below give T cell receptor beta chains drawn from one sample of a study of cytomegalovirus exposure and HLA in healthy donors. TCRdb keeps only in-frame clones here, not all; method: immunoSEQ multiplex PCR. The data contain 170,000 or so clones, around 84% of them singletons. Sequenced input: PBMCs. The source of these receptors is a woman aged 40-49 years in good health and CMV-seronegative. CDR3s include the opening cysteine and the closing phenylalanine or tryptophan. The D gene is left open where the match is weak. Clone size, where shown, is once, few, many, or a class for clones that have expanded.

d_call j_call v_call clone_size cdr3_nt cdr3_aa
TRBD1 TRBJ1-1 TRBV19 . TGTGCCAGTGGGGGTTATCCGGGACAGGGGAGTCCTGAAGCTTTCTTT CASGGYPGQGSPEAFF
TRBD2 TRBJ2-3 TRBV4-1 . TGCGCCAGCAGCCAAGATTCCCAGCGGGGGATTCGGGATACGCAGTATTTT CASSQDSQRGIRDTQYF
. TRBJ2-3 TRBV25-1 . TGTGCCAGCAGTGCCTATTACCAATTAAACGAGACAGATACGCAGTATTTT CASSAYYQLNETDTQYF
. TRBJ2-2 TRBV7-8 few TGTGCCAGCAGCTTAGCCCCACAGGGGAACACCGGGGAGCTGTTTTTT CASSLAPQGNTGELFF
TRBD1 TRBJ1-1 TRBV7-3 few TGTGCCAGCAGCTTAAATCAGGGGGCTCACACTGAAGCTTTCTTT CASSLNQGAHTEAFF
. TRBJ2-1 TRBV7-6 . TGTGCCAGCAGCCCGTCCGGGACAAACTACAATGAGCAGTTCTTC CASSPSGTNYNEQFF
. TRBJ2-7 TRBV4-2 . TGTGCCAGCAGCCAAGAGCGGGGAAACTACGAGCAGTACTTC CASSQERGNYEQYF
. TRBJ2-5 TRBV5-1 . TGCGCCAGCAGCCCCTCGAGAGGGGGTAAGGAGACCCAGTACTTC CASSPSRGGKETQYF
TRBD2 TRBJ2-5 TRBV18 . TGTGCCAGCTCACCGGGGAGCGGGGAGCCGCCCGGGACCCAGTACTTC CASSPGSGEPPGTQYF
TRBD1 TRBJ1-1 TRBV5-1 . TGCGCCAGCAGCCCCGAGACAGGGTTGAACACTGAAGCTTTCTTT CASSPETGLNTEAFF
TRBD1 TRBJ2-7 TRBV7-9 . TGTGCCAGCAGCCGACAGGGGGCTTACGAGCAGTACTTC CASSRQGAYEQYF
. TRBJ1-6 TRBV6-1 . TGTGCCAGCAGTGAAGCGGCAGGGGTGAATTCACCCCTCCACTTT CASSEAAGVNSPLHF
. TRBJ1-5 TRBV19 . TGTGCCAGTAGTGGAAGGACAGCACATCAGCCCCAGCATTTT CASSGRTAHQPQHF
. TRBJ2-5 TRBV7-9 . TGTGCCAGCAGCCGCCGGGCAACAGGGGAGACCCAGTACTTC CASSRRATGETQYF
. TRBJ2-3 TRBV5-6 . TGTGCCAGCACCCCCTGGGGGGGGCCAGGCACAGATACGCAGTATTTT CASTPWGGPGTDTQYF
TRBD2 TRBJ2-1 TRBV6-1 . TGTGCCAGCAGTGAAGGTCTAGCGGGGGGAGCCTACAATGAGCAGTTCTTC CASSEGLAGGAYNEQFF
. TRBJ2-3 TRBV9 . TGTGCCAGCAGTACAACAGATACGCAGTATTTT CASSTTDTQYF
. TRBJ1-3 TRBV5-1 . TGCGCCAGCAGCCCCGCTCTCGGCTCTGGAAACACCATATATTTT CASSPALGSGNTIYF
TRBD2 TRBJ2-1 TRBV11-3 . TGTGCCAGCAGCTCGAGGGGGGGACTAGGTATGCATGAGCAGTTCTTC CASSSRGGLGMHEQFF
TRBD1 TRBJ1-5 TRBV5-5 . TGTGCCAGCAGCTTTACAGGGGGTCAGCCCCAGCATTTT CASSFTGGQPQHF
. TRBJ1-5 TRBV28 few TGTGCCAGCAGTTTATACAGTGGAAGCAATCAGCCCCAGCATTTT CASSLYSGSNQPQHF
. TRBJ2-6 TRBV7-6 few TGTGCCAGCAGCCCCTATTCCTCTAGCCCATTAGCCGTCCTGACTTTC CASSPYSSSPLAVLTF
. TRBJ1-1 TRBV4-1 few TGCGCCAGCAGCCAAGCCCTCCCGGTAGACACTGAAGCTTTCTTT CASSQALPVDTEAFF
. TRBJ2-7 TRBV2 . TGTGCCAGCAGCCAGGACAAGGGAATTTACGAGCAGTACTTC CASSQDKGIYEQYF
. TRBJ2-1 TRBV7-9 . TGTGCCGGTGATAATACAGGGATTGAGCAGTTCTTC CAGDNTGIEQFF
TRBD1 TRBJ1-5 TRBV2 few TGTGCCAGCAGTGACAGGGGGGAAAGCAATCAGCCCCAGCATTTT CASSDRGESNQPQHF
. TRBJ2-7 TRBV7-9 . TGTGCCAGCAGCCCACAGTCACCCTACGAGCAGTACTTC CASSPQSPYEQYF
. TRBJ2-5 TRBV9 . TGTGCCAGCAGCACCCGGGGGGCGTGGGAGACCCAGTACTTC CASSTRGAWETQYF